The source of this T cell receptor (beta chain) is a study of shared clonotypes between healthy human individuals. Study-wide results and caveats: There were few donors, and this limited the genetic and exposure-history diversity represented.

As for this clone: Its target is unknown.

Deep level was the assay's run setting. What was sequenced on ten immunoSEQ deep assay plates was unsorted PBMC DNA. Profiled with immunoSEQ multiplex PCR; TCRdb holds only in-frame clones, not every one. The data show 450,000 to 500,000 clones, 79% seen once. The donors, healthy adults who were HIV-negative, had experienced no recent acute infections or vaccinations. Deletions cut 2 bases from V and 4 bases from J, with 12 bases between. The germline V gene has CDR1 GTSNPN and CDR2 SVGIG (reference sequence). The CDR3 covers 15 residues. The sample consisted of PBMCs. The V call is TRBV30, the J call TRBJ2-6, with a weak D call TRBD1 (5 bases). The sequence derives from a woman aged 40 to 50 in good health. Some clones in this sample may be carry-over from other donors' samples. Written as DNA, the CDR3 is TGTGCCTGGAGTCAAACAGGTCCCGGGGCCAACGTCCTGACTTTC. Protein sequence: CAWSQTGPGANVLTF.